This TCR beta chain was recorded in a study of blood T cell repertoires in COVID-19. On the study more broadly: Acute and convalescent COVID-19 specimens originated in the United States, Italy and Spain. The analysed material was cDNA or gDNA that came from T cells, B-cell-depleted T cells, or PBMCs.

Per the study methods: The authors estimated nucleated cell counts from reference gene primer amplification. TCRdb's copy holds only in-frame clones and misses some; the assay was immunoSEQ multiplex PCR. V, J and clone size reflect that table, while D and trimming were determined from the DNA. The sample yields roughly 100,000 clones, 89% seen once. The CDR3 is 15 residues long. Germline V gives CDR1 SGHNT, CDR2 YENEEA. V shed 5 bases, J shed 6 bases, and the junction held 8 bases outside the gene matches. The V gene is TRBV11-3, the J gene TRBJ2-1, with 9 positions matching TRBD2. This TCR came from a woman aged 60-75 years with acute or convalescent COVID-19. Sample: peripheral blood. The CDR3 protein is CASSLWLAGLNEQFF. The DNA of the CDR3 is TGTGCCAGCAGCCTCTGGCTAGCGGGACTCAATGAGCAGTTCTTC.